There are many counts of the clone carrying this TCR beta chain. This record comes from a study of T cells in Graves' hyperthyroidism and ophthalmopathy. TCR beta CDR3 regions were amplified from RNA transcripts. TCR CDR3 underwent first-round RT-PCR with the HTBI primer set. TCRdb independently ran MiXCR on the multiplex PCR reads; one entry per CDR3 protein. The sample comprises 450,000 to 650,000 distinct CDR3 sequences, roughly 18% of which are singletons, and roughly 18% rests with the top ten. Material for sequencing was blood. The sequence was collected from a woman younger than 30 with Graves' ophthalmopathy.

This CDR3 is CASSQTGWNTEAFF. The CDR3, as DNA: TGTGCCAGCAGTCAAACAGGGTGGAACACTGAAGCTTTCTTT. The chain is built from TRBV27 and TRBJ1-1; TRBD1 might be the D (6 bases). The CDR3 covers 14 residues. CDR1 is MNHEY, CDR2 SMNVEV, per germline (reference sequence). V was trimmed by 5 bases and J by 1 base, leaving 11 bases between them.